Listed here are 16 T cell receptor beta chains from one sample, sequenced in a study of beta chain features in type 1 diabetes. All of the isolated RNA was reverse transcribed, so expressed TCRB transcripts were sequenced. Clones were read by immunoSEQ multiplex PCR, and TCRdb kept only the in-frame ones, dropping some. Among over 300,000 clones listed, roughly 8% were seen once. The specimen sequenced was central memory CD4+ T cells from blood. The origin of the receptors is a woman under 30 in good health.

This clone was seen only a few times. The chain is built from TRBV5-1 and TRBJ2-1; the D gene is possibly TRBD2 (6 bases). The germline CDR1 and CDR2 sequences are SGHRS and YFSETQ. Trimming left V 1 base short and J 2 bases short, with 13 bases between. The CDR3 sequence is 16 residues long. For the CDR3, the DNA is TGCGCCAGCAGCTTGAACCCGGGAGTGGCCTACAATGAGCAGTTCTTC. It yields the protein CASSLNPGVAYNEQFF.

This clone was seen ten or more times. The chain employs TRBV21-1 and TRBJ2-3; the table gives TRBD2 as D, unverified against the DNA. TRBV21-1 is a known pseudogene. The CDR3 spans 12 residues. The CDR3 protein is CASSKLTDTQYF. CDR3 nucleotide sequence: TGTGCCAGCAGCAAACTCACAGATACGCAGTATTTT.

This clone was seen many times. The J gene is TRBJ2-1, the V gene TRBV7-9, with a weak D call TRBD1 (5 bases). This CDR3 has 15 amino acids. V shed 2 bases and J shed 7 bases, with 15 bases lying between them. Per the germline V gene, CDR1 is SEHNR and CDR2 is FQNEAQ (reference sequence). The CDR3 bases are TGTGCCAGCAGCTTATTCTCGACAGCCGGGAATGAGCAGTTCTTC. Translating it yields CASSLFSTAGNEQFF. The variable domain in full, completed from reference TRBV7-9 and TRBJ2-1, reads DTGVSQNPRHKITKRGQNVTFRCDPISEHNRLYWYRQTLGQGPEFLTYFQNEAQLEKSRLLSDRFSAERPKGSFSTLEIQRTEQGDSAMYLCASSLFSTAGNEQFFGPGTRLTVL.

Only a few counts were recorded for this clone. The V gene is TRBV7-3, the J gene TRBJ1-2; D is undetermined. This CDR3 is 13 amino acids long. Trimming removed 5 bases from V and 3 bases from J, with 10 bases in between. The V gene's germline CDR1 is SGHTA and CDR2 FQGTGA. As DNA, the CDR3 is TGTGCCAGCAGCCAACGTGGGGACTATGGCTACACCTTC. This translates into CASSQRGDYGYTF.

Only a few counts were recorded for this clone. The CDR3 nucleotides read TGTGCCAGCAGCGGGAACTGGGGCTACACCTTC. It is translated as CASSGNWGYTF. This sequence joins TRBV5-6 and TRBJ1-2; D is ambiguous. Trimming took 4 bases from V and 8 from J, leaving 9 bases between them. This CDR3 comprises 11 residues. Germline values: CDR1 SGHDT, CDR2 YYEEEE.

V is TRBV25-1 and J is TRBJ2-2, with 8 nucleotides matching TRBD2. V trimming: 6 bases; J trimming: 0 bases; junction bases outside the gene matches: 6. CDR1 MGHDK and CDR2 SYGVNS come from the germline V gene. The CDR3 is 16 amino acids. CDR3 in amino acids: CASSLPGLANTGELFF. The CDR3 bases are TGTGCCAGCAGCTTGCCGGGACTAGCGAACACCGGGGAGCTGTTTTTT.

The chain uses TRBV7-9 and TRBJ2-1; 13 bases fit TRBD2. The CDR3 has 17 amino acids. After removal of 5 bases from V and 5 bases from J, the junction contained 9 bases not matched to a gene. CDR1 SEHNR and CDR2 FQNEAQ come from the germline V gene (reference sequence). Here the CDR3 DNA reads TGTGCCAGCAGCGCCCACGCGGGACTAGCGGGACACAATGAGCAGTTCTTC. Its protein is CASSAHAGLAGHNEQFF.

In nucleotides, the CDR3 is TGTGCCAGCAGCTTCTCCACTCCGGGACAAGGAAACACCATATATTTT. Residues: CASSFSTPGQGNTIYF. The V and J genes are TRBV7-2 and TRBJ1-3; perhaps TRBD1 as D (6 bases). The CDR3 runs 16 residues. Trimming pared 3 bases from V and 4 bases from J, leaving 16 bases between. CDR1 and CDR2 (germline): SGHTA, FQGNSA. The full variable domain, with the rest looked up from reference TRBV7-2 and TRBJ1-3, is GAGVSQSPSNKVTEKGKDVELRCDPISGHTALYWYRQSLGQGLEFLIYFQGNSAPDKSGLPSDRFSAERTGGSVSTLTIQRTQQEDSAVYLCASSFSTPGQGNTIYFGEGSWLTVV.

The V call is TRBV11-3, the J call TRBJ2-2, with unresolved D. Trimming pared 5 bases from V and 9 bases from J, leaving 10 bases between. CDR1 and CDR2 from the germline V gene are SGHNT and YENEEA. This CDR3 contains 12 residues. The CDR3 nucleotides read TGTGCCAGCAGCCTTACAGACCGGGAGCTGTTTTTT. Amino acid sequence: CASSLTDRELFF.

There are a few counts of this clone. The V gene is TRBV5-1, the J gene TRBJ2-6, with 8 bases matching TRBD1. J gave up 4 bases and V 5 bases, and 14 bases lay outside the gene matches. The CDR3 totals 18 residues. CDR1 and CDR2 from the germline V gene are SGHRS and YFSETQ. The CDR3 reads CASREGDRGVSGANVLTF. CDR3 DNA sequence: TGCGCCAGCAGAGAAGGAGACAGGGGAGTCTCCGGGGCCAACGTCCTGACTTTC.

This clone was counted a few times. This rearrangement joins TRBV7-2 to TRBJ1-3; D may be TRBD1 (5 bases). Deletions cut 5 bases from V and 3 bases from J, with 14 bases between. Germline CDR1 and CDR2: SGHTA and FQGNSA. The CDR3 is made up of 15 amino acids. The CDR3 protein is CASSLNQGGGNTIYF. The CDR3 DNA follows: TGTGCCAGCAGCCTAAACCAGGGTGGTGGAAACACCATATATTTT.

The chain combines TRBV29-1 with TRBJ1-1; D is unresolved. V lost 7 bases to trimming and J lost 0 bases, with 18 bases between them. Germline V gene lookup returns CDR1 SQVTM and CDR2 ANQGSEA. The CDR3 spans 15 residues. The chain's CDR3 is CSAEGGRGVNTEAFF. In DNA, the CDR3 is TGCAGCGCGGAAGGAGGGCGAGGAGTGAACACTGAAGCTTTCTTT. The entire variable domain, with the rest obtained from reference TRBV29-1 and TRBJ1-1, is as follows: SAVISQKPSRDICQRGTSLTIQCQVDSQVTMMFWYRQQPGQSLTLIATANQGSEATYESGFVIDKFPISRPNLTFSTLTVSNMSPEDSSIYLCSAEGGRGVNTEAFFGQGTRLTVV.

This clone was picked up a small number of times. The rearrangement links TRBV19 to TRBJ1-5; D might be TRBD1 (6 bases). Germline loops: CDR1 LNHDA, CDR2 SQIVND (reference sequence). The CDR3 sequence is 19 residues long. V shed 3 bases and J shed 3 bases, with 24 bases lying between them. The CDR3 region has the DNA TGTGCCAGTAGTATGGCAGGGGTTGGTACGACCGGCTACAATCAGCCCCAGCATTTT. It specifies CASSMAGVGTTGYNQPQHF. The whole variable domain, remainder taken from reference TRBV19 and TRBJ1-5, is DGGITQSPKYLFRKEGQNVTLSCEQNLNHDAMYWYRQDPGQGLRLIYYSQIVNDFQKGDIAEGYSVSREKKESFPLTVTSAQKNPTAFYLCASSMAGVGTTGYNQPQHFGDGTRLSIL.

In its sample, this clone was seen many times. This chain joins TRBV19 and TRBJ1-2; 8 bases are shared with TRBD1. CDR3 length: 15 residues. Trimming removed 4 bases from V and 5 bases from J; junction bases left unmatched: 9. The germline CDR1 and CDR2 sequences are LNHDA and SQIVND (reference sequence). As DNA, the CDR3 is TGTGCCAGTAGTACCGTTACCGGGACAGGTTATGGCTACACCTTC. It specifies CASSTVTGTGYGYTF.

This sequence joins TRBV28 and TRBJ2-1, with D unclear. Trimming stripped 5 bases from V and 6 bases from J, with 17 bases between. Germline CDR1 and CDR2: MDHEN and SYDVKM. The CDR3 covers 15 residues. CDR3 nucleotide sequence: TGTGCCAGCAGTCCAGCCGGACGGAAAATCAATGAGCAGTTCTTC. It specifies CASSPAGRKINEQFF.

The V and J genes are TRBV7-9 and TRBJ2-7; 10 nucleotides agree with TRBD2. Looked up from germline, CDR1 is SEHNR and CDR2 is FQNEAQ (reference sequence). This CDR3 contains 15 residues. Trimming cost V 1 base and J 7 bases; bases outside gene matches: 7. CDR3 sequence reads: CASSLGASGSKEQYF. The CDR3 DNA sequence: TGTGCCAGCAGCTTAGGGGCTAGCGGGAGCAAAGAGCAGTACTTC.